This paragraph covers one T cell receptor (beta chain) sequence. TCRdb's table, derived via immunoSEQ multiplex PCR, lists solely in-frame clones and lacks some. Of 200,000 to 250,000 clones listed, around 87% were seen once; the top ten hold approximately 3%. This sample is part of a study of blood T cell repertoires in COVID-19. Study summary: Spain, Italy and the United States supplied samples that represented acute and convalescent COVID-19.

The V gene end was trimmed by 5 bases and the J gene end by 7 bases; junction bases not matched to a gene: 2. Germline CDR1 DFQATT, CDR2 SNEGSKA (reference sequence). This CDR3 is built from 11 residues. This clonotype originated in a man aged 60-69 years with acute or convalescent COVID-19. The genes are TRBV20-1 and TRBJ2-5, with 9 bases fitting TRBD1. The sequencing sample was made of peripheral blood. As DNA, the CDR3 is TGCAGTGCTCCGGGACAGGGGACCCAGTACTTC. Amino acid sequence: CSAPGQGTQYF.